This TCR beta chain derives from a study of CD8 T cells in Susac syndrome. RNA amounts of about 0.5 to 1 ug underwent reverse transcription with random hexamers. Across 54 Vbeta and 13 Jbeta, immunoSEQ multiplex PCR amplified TCR beta CDR3. TCRdb used MiXCR to reprocess the immunoSEQ multiplex PCR reads, holding one entry per CDR3 protein. The sample contains about 300,000 distinct CDR3 sequences, under 95% of which appear only once. General study points: The authors acknowledged that the study's TCR sequencing and HLA analysis involved relatively few individuals.

Remarks on this clonotype: What it binds is not known.

V lost 4 bases and J lost 1, with 13 bases in between. The length of the CDR3 is 15 residues. Germline V gene sequence: CDR1 SGHRS, CDR2 YFSETQ. CD8+ and CD4+ blood T cells underwent TCR beta sequencing. TEMRA cells were FACS-enriched, and CD8+ and CD4+ T cells were isolated negatively. Sequenced sample: CD4+ T cells from PBMCs. The sequence derives from a human donor with multiple sclerosis. The chain couples TRBV5-1 to TRBJ2-3; a possible D gene is TRBD2 (5 bases). CDR3 DNA: TGCGCCAGCAGCCCGAGGGCGGACCGCACAGATACGCAGTATTTT. This sequence encodes CASSPRADRTDTQYF.